Listed here are 22 T cell receptor beta chains from one sample, sequenced in a study of cytomegalovirus exposure and HLA in healthy donors. The PCR made use of 60 Vbeta and 13 Jbeta primers. Profiling relied on immunoSEQ multiplex PCR, and the TCRdb table lists in-frame clones only, not all of them. Among around 100,000 clones listed, around three quarters were seen once. Sample: PBMCs. Source of these receptors: a female donor in good health and CMV-seropositive.

This clone was counted once. J is TRBJ2-7 and V is TRBV6-5; 12 nucleotides agree with TRBD2. The V segment lost 6 bases and the J segment 4 bases; nucleotides outside the gene matches: 7. CDR1 is MNHEY, CDR2 SVGAGI, per germline. The CDR3 runs 15 residues. The CDR3 bases are TGTGCCAGCAGACCGGGGACTAGCGGGCAATACGAGCAGTACTTC. Encoded protein: CASRPGTSGQYEQYF.

This chain uses TRBV19 with TRBJ1-2, with 12 bases aligning to TRBD1. The CDR3 contains 19 residues. With V trimmed by 0 bases and J by 3 bases, 11 bases remained unmatched. Per the germline V gene, CDR1 is LNHDA and CDR2 is SQIVND (reference sequence). In DNA, the CDR3 is TGTGCCAGTAGTATAGATCTTACGGGACAGGGGGCGCCTGACTATGGCTACACCTTC. Its translation: CASSIDLTGQGAPDYGYTF.

This chain links TRBV28 with TRBJ2-4, with a tentative D call TRBD1 (5 bases). The CDR3 contains 13 residues. Per germline, CDR1 MDHEN and CDR2 SYDVKM. The V gene lost 5 bases and the J gene lost 3 bases, with 8 bases spanning the gap. The CDR3 sequence is CASSGAFKNIQYF. The CDR3 region has the DNA TGTGCCAGCAGTGGGGCCTTCAAAAACATTCAGTACTTC.

The V and J genes are TRBV9 and TRBJ2-3; the D gene is possibly TRBD2 (6 bases). This CDR3 region has 15 residues. Germline assignment: CDR1 SGDLS and CDR2 YYNGEE. Deletions cut 3 bases from V and 2 bases from J, with 13 bases between. For the CDR3, the DNA is TGTGCCAGCAGCGGCCCGGGACTTCACACAGATACGCAGTATTTT. Translating it yields CASSGPGLHTDTQYF.

The V and J genes are TRBV11-2 and TRBJ1-2, with a weak D call TRBD1 (5 bases). The V end was cut by 5 bases, the J end by 0 bases, with 16 bases between. The CDR3 runs to 16 residues. Per the germline V gene, CDR1 is SGHAT and CDR2 is FQNNGV. The CDR3 loop reads CASSLRGAGANYGYTF. The CDR3 nucleotides read TGTGCCAGCAGCCTACGTGGGGCCGGAGCTAACTATGGCTACACCTTC. The full variable domain, rest sourced from reference TRBV11-2 and TRBJ1-2, is EAGVAQSPRYKIIEKRQSVAFWCNPISGHATLYWYQQILGQGPKLLIQFQNNGVVDDSQLPKDRFSAERLKGVDSTLKIQPAKLEDSAVYLCASSLRGAGANYGYTFGSGTRLTVV.

CDR3 in DNA: TGTGCCAGCTGTCGCAACCCGGCCAGGCAGACCTCTAATGAAAAACTGTTTTTT. It codes for CASCRNPARQTSNEKLFF. The chain couples TRBV2 to TRBJ1-4; D gene ambiguous. Germline loops: CDR1 SNHLY, CDR2 FYNNEI. V dropped 8 bases and J dropped 3 bases, with 25 bases sitting between them. The CDR3 length is 18 residues.

This clone was seen more than once but under ten times. This sequence joins TRBV6-1 and TRBJ2-3; maybe TRBD2 (5 bases). The CDR3 spans 18 residues. The V gene's germline CDR1 is MNHNS and CDR2 SASEGT. V was shortened by 1 base and J by 4 bases, with 21 bases between the two germline ends. The CDR3 nucleotides read TGTGCCAGCAGTGAAGGGGTCGGGGATGTCTGGGAGCCAGATACGCAGTATTTT. It specifies CASSEGVGDVWEPDTQYF.

This clone has more than one count but fewer than ten. The gene calls are TRBV19 and TRBJ2-7; D is possibly TRBD1 (5 bases). The CDR3 sequence is 13 residues long. Trimming removed 7 bases from V and 1 base from J, with 11 bases in between. In germline, CDR1 is LNHDA, CDR2 SQIVND (reference sequence). As DNA, the CDR3 is TGTGCCAGTACCCCGACAGATTCCTACGAGCAGTACTTC. Translated: CASTPTDSYEQYF.

CDR3 nucleotide sequence: TGCGCTAAGCAAGGGGGACCAACTAATGAAAAACTGTTTTTT. Encoded protein: CAKQGGPTNEKLFF. The chain couples TRBV4-3 to TRBJ1-4; tentatively, D is TRBD1 (6 bases). CDR1 and CDR2 (germline): LGHNA, YSLEER. This CDR3 is 14 amino acids long.

The rearrangement links TRBV25-1 to TRBJ2-5; D might be TRBD1 (5 bases). V was pared by 4 bases and J by 4 bases, with 13 bases between. This CDR3 spans 14 amino acids. From germline, CDR1 is MGHDK and CDR2 SYGVNS. CDR3 DNA: TGTGCCAGCAGTGGAATCGGCAGGGTAGAGACCCAGTACTTC. Translating gives CASSGIGRVETQYF.

The chain uses TRBV27 and TRBJ1-2; TRBD1 aligns across 8 bases. Germline V gene lookup returns CDR1 MNHEY and CDR2 SMNVEV (reference sequence). There are 16 residues in the CDR3. V was pared by 4 bases and J by 4 bases, with 11 bases of the junction left unmatched. The CDR3 DNA sequence: TGTGCCAGCAGTTCCCTGTGGGACAGGTATTCCTATGGCTACACCTTC. This codes for CASSSLWDRYSYGYTF.

The chain joins TRBV20-1 to TRBJ2-7; 10 positions match TRBD1. CDR1 and CDR2 from the germline V gene are DFQATT and SNEGSKA (reference sequence). J gave up 6 bases and V 6 bases, and 2 bases lay outside the gene matches. The length of the CDR3 is 11 residues. The CDR3 DNA reads as TGCAGTGCCGGGACAGGGGCCGAGCAGTACTTC. This sequence encodes CSAGTGAEQYF.

The chain has TRBV28 and TRBJ2-7, with D perhaps TRBD2 (5 bases). This CDR3 comprises 13 residues. Trimming removed 4 bases at V and 3 bases at J, with 10 bases between. Germline V gene data show CDR1 as MDHEN and CDR2 as SYDVKM. CDR3 region: CASSSGSVYEQYF. Written as DNA, the CDR3 is TGTGCCAGCAGTTCTGGGAGTGTCTACGAGCAGTACTTC.

The chain couples TRBV6-1 to TRBJ2-1; TRBD1 agrees at 11 bases. This CDR3 has 14 residues. V gave up 5 bases and J gave up 6 bases; unmatched junction bases: 3. Germline-derived CDR1 and CDR2 are MNHNS and SASEGT. The CDR3, as DNA: TGTGCCAGCAGTTCAGGGACAGGGGGCAATGAGCAGTTCTTC. Translating gives CASSSGTGGNEQFF.

The rearrangement joins TRBV7-8 to TRBJ1-2, with a possible D match to TRBD1 (5 bases). Trimming left V 5 bases short and J 0 bases short, with 10 bases between. This CDR3 comprises 14 residues. CDR1 SGHVS and CDR2 FQNEAQ come from the germline V gene. The CDR3 DNA is TGTGCCAGCAGCCAGACAGTAGCTAACTATGGCTACACCTTC. Its protein product is CASSQTVANYGYTF.

The chain has TRBV5-4 and TRBJ1-4, with D maybe TRBD1 (6 bases). Germline CDR1 and CDR2: SGHNT and YYREEE (reference sequence). The CDR3 loop spans 14 amino acids. V lost 0 bases to trimming and J lost 8 bases, with 11 bases between them. CDR3 protein: CASSLDRAGEKLFF. CDR3 in DNA: TGTGCCAGCAGCTTGGACAGGGCCGGGGAAAAACTGTTTTTT.

This clone was detected once. V gene TRBV5-6 combines with J gene TRBJ2-3; possibly TRBD1 for D (5 bases). Germline V lookup: CDR1 SGHDT, CDR2 YYEEEE. V was trimmed by 2 bases and J by 8 bases, leaving 18 bases between them. The CDR3 covers 15 residues. CDR3 region: CASSFNSMGLGTQYF. The CDR3 DNA reads TGTGCCAGCAGCTTTAATAGTATGGGGCTGGGTACGCAGTATTTT.

This sequence joins TRBV6-5 and TRBJ2-3; D perhaps matches TRBD2 (7 bases). Trimming left V 2 bases short and J 6 bases short, with 12 bases between. The length of the CDR3 is 14 residues. CDR1 is MNHEY, CDR2 SVGAGI, per germline. CDR3 coding DNA: TGTGCCAGCAGTTACGCGCGGGGGCGGGATACGCAGTATTTT. This translates into CASSYARGRDTQYF.

The rearrangement uses TRBV4-1 and TRBJ2-7; TRBD2 matches at 10 bases. This CDR3 comprises 17 residues. CDR1 and CDR2 (germline): MGHRA, YSYEKL. With 0 bases clipped from V and 3 bases from J, the junction kept 8 bases outside the gene matches. Here the CDR3 DNA reads TGCGCCAGCAGCCAAGAGTCTAGCGGGAGCCCCTACTACGAGCAGTACTTC. Its translation is CASSQESSGSPYYEQYF.

This clone has just a few counts. The chain combines TRBV10-1 with TRBJ2-1; D possibly corresponds to TRBD1 (6 bases). This CDR3 has 12 amino acids. Germline-derived CDR1 and CDR2 are WNHNN and SYGVQD (reference sequence). Trimming left V 6 bases short and J 6 bases short, with 9 bases between. The CDR3 nucleotides are TGCGCCAGCAGCGGACAGCCCAATGAGCAGTTCTTC. Its protein product is CASSGQPNEQFF.

The chain couples TRBV5-4 to TRBJ1-2; D ambiguous. This CDR3 has 13 amino acids. Germline lookup yields CDR1 SGHNT and CDR2 YYREEE (reference sequence). With 2 bases removed from V and 2 bases from J, the gap between germline ends came to 7 bases. The CDR3 DNA follows: TGTGCCAGCAGCTTTTCAGGAAACTATGGCTACACCTTC. It specifies CASSFSGNYGYTF.

This clone showed up just a few times. The V call is TRBV4-2, the J call TRBJ1-1; perhaps TRBD1 as D (6 bases). The germline V gene has CDR1 LGHNA and CDR2 YNFKEQ. The CDR3 is 17 residues long. Between the trimmed V and J ends, which lost 6 bases and 0 bases, there was a span of 20 bases. The CDR3 is CASRMRGRVIMNTEAFF. DNA for the CDR3: TGTGCCAGCAGGATGCGGGGGCGAGTAATTATGAACACTGAAGCTTTCTTT.